This paragraph covers one T cell receptor beta chain sequence. Repertoires were generated with immunoSEQ multiplex PCR, while TCRdb's copy carries only in-frame clones and drops some. The data contain under 80,000 clones, approximately 94% of them singletons. The data are from a study of control samples from healthy donors and cancer patients. Per the germline V gene, CDR1 is MDHEN and CDR2 is SYDVKM. This CDR3 has 15 amino acids. After removal of 6 bases from V and 6 bases from J, the junction contained 13 bases not matched to a gene. The chain couples TRBV28 to TRBJ2-7; TRBD2 matches at 8 bases. The specimen was blood. This clonotype was sampled from a woman aged 25 to 39 in good health. CDR3 bases: TGTGCCAGCAGGACTTGGGGGCGGGGGGTCACCGAGCAGTACTTC. Amino acid sequence: CASRTWGRGVTEQYF. The full variable domain, in which reference TRBV28 and TRBJ2-7 provide the parts outside the CDR3, is DVKVTQSSRYLVKRTGEKVFLECVQDMDHENMFWYRQDPGLGLRLIYFSYDVKMKEKGDIPEGYSVSREKKERFSLILESASTNQTSMYLCASRTWGRGVTEQYFGPGTRLTVT.